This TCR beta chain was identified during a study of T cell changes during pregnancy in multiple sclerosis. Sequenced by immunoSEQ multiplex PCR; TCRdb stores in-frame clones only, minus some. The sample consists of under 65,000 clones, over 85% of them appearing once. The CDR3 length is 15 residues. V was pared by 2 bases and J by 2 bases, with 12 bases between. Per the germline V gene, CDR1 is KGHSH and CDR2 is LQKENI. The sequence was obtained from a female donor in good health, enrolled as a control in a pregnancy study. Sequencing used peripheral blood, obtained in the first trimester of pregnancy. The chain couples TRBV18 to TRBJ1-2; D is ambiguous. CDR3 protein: CASSPMSQENYGYTF. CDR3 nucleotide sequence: TGTGCCAGCTCACCAATGTCGCAGGAAAACTATGGCTACACCTTC.